This T cell receptor beta chain was documented in a study of T cells in Graves' hyperthyroidism and ophthalmopathy. What was amplified from RNA transcripts were TCR beta CDR3 regions. In the first-round RT-PCR of the TCR CDR3, the HTBI primer set was used. TCRdb reanalysed the multiplex PCR reads using MiXCR and keeps one entry per CDR3 protein. The sample has about half a million distinct CDR3 sequences; roughly 20% are singletons. Every diagnosis used clinical symptoms, serum thyroxine and TRAb, thyroid ultrasound and orbital computed tomography. Between the trimmed V and J ends, which lost 1 base and 6 bases, there was a span of 13 bases. This CDR3 has 14 residues. Germline assignment: CDR1 MDHEN and CDR2 SYDVKM.

The chain links TRBV28 to TRBJ2-7, with D possibly matching TRBD1 (6 bases). The receptor was derived from a man aged 18 to 29 with Graves' hyperthyroidism. Sequencing input: blood. CDR3 DNA: TGTGCCAGCAGTTTATCAGCCACAGGGCGCGAGCAGTACTTC. It codes for CASSLSATGREQYF.